In this sample, the clone carrying this T cell receptor (beta chain) turned up a few times. Its antigen remains unknown. The data belong to a study of response to subunit inactivated influenza vaccine. CDR3 length: 14 residues. Trimming removed 5 bases from V and 2 bases from J, with 11 bases in between. Germline V lookup: CDR1 SGHTA, CDR2 FQGNSA. Study outcomes and limitations: Few additional T cells are recruited per seasonal influenza vaccination, authors suggested.

A single record per CDR3 protein comes from TCRdb applying MiXCR to the RT-PCR reads. The repertoire includes 170,000 or so distinct CDR3 sequences, approximately 12% of them detected once, and roughly a third sits in the top ten. The receptor was derived from a man aged 50 to 75 who received an inactivated influenza vaccine. This specimen was CD8+ T cells sorted from PBMCs, taken around 25 months after vaccination. V usage is TRBV7-2 and J usage is TRBJ2-3, with D hard to call. The CDR3 protein is CASSPGYYTDTQYF. CDR3 bases: TGTGCCAGCAGCCCCGGCTACTACACAGATACGCAGTATTTT.